The 32 T cell receptor beta chains listed next were all sequenced from one sample in a study of blood T cells in healthy people across ages (dated by TCRdb to the mid-2010s). Library prep was done by 5' RACE. Reads for this sample came from an Illumina HiSeq 2500. The second PCR ran for about 6 to 12 cycles and used a J-beta primer mix along with a sample-barcoded 5' primer. Starting from the raw public reads, TCRdb applied fastp trimming at Q25, assembled clones with MiXCR and retained in-frame beta chains. Rows with one shared CDR3 protein collapse into an entry with the most common genes and DNA. This sample holds some 900,000 distinct CDR3 sequences; 29% were observed only once. Roughly 17% of the sample rests with the top ten. Source material: blood. All receptors come from a woman aged 80 or over in good health.

This clonotype was detected a few times. V and J are TRBV14 and TRBJ2-3; tentatively, D is TRBD1 or TRBD2 (6 bases each). The CDR3 covers 16 residues. The germline gives CDR1 SGHDN, CDR2 FVKESK. V lost 0 bases and J lost 7, with 17 bases in between. The CDR3 coding sequence is TGTGCCAGCAGCCAAGAACGTGGGGGGCCGAGGAATACGCAGTATTTT. It yields the protein CASSQERGGPRNTQYF.

This clonotype was detected a few times. The gene calls are TRBV7-2 and TRBJ2-1; 7 nucleotides align to TRBD1. V was pared by 1 base and J by 4 bases, with 10 bases of the junction left unmatched. Germline lookup yields CDR1 SGHTA and CDR2 FQGNSA. CDR3 length: 17 amino acids. The CDR3 spells CASSLGPGGRGYNEQFF. CDR3 DNA: TGTGCCAGCAGCTTAGGGCCAGGGGGTCGCGGTTACAATGAGCAGTTCTTC. The full variable domain, its missing parts supplied by reference TRBV7-2 and TRBJ2-1, is GAGVSQSPSNKVTEKGKDVELRCDPISGHTALYWYRQSLGQGLEFLIYFQGNSAPDKSGLPSDRFSAERTGGSVSTLTIQRTQQEDSAVYLCASSLGPGGRGYNEQFFGPGTRLTVL.

This clonotype turned up a few times. The rearrangement uses TRBV15 and TRBJ2-1, with D possibly being TRBD2 (5 bases). The CDR3 is 15 residues long. V was shortened by 0 bases and J by 6 bases, with 12 bases between the two germline ends. Per germline, CDR1 LNHNV and CDR2 YYDKDF (reference sequence). Written as DNA, the CDR3 is TGTGCCACCAGCAGAGATTACGGGGTGAGCAATGAGCAGTTCTTC. Protein product: CATSRDYGVSNEQFF.

V and J are TRBV28 and TRBJ1-2; D is uncertain. Trimming shortened V by 5 bases and J by 10 bases, and 20 bases separated the two germline ends. Germline V gene sequence: CDR1 MDHEN, CDR2 SYDVKM. This CDR3 spans 14 amino acids. The CDR3 DNA sequence: TGTGCCAGCAGTCCTCCGGGTCCGATCACTGACTACACCTTC. Amino acids: CASSPPGPITDYTF.

The rearrangement uses TRBV20-1 and TRBJ2-7; 9 bases map to TRBD2. Germline CDR1 reads DFQATT; CDR2 reads SNEGSKA (reference sequence). This CDR3 contains 15 residues. With V trimmed by 0 bases and J by 7 bases, 10 bases remained unmatched. The CDR3 DNA follows: TGCAGTGCTAGAGATTTGGTAGCGGGGGTCTATGAGCAGTACTTC. This translates into CSARDLVAGVYEQYF.

There are many counts of this clonotype. This chain links TRBV18 with TRBJ2-5; D is unresolved. The CDR3 sequence is 15 residues long. Germline V gene sequence: CDR1 KGHSH, CDR2 LQKENI. Trimming cost V 3 bases and J 7 bases, with 18 bases left between them. The CDR3 DNA reads TGTGCCAGCTCACCTCTTAAGACCGACCTCGGGACCCAGTACTTC. The encoded protein is CASSPLKTDLGTQYF.

V usage is TRBV19 and J usage is TRBJ2-1; possible D gene TRBD1, 6 bases. The ends were cut back, 6 bases at V and 3 bases at J, with 21 bases in the middle. This CDR3 is built from 17 residues. Germline V gene lookup returns CDR1 LNHDA and CDR2 SQIVND (reference sequence). The CDR3 loop reads CASSLGATISFYNEQFF. CDR3 sequence (DNA): TGTGCCAGTAGCCTGGGGGCAACAATTAGCTTCTACAATGAGCAGTTCTTC.

This clonotype was counted only a few times. The chain is built from TRBV15 and TRBJ1-4, with 12 bases that match TRBD1. After removal of 0 bases from V and 7 bases from J, the junction contained 3 bases not matched to a gene. Per germline, CDR1 LNHNV and CDR2 YYDKDF (reference sequence). The length of the CDR3 is 16 residues. Here the CDR3 DNA reads TGTGCCACCAGCAGAGATGGGACAGGGGGCAGTGAAAAACTGTTTTTT. Translated: CATSRDGTGGSEKLFF.

This clonotype was found a few times. The chain has TRBV20-1 and TRBJ1-5; D gene unclear. The CDR3 spans 15 residues. Trimming shortened V by 3 bases and J by 7 bases, and 19 bases separated the two germline ends. Germline values: CDR1 DFQATT, CDR2 SNEGSKA (reference sequence). This chain's CDR3 is CSASPTNRLVQPQHF. The CDR3 DNA reads as TGCAGTGCTAGCCCGACGAACCGACTCGTCCAGCCCCAGCATTTT.

This clonotype was recorded at least ten times. The J gene is TRBJ1-2, the V gene TRBV12-3 or TRBV12-4; no firm D call. CDR3 length equals 14 residues. Trimming took off 5 bases at V and 0 bases at J, with 10 bases between the two ends. As DNA, the CDR3 is TGTGCCAGCAGTCCCTCAACAGCTAACTATGGCTACACCTTC. The encoded protein is CASSPSTANYGYTF.

V gene TRBV12-3 or TRBV12-4 combines with J gene TRBJ1-6; no clear D. This CDR3 comprises 15 residues. Trimming removed 1 base from V and 1 base from J, with 5 bases in between. Written as DNA, the CDR3 is TGTGCCAGCAGTTTAGAGGCATCCTATAATTCACCCCTCCACTTT. Translated: CASSLEASYNSPLHF.

Worth noting for this clonotype: Compared with germline, one end of the junction differs, possibly owing to a read error. V and J are TRBV5-1 and TRBJ1-5, with D tentatively TRBD1 (5 bases). The CDR3 spans 14 residues. CDR1 and CDR2 (germline): SGHRS, YFSETQ. CDR3 sequence (DNA): TGCGCCAGCAGCCCCGACAGCACTGGTCAGCTCCAGCATTTT. Translating it yields CASSPDSTGQLQHF.

This clonotype occurred many times. The chain uses TRBV3-1 and TRBJ2-1; TRBD2 aligns across 7 bases. The germline CDR1 and CDR2 sequences are LGHDT and YNNKEL (reference sequence). V was clipped by 5 bases and J by 0 bases; unmatched bases: 7. This CDR3 spans 16 amino acids. CDR3 coding DNA: TGTGCCAGCAGCTCCCGGGACTACAACTCCTACAATGAGCAGTTCTTC. Translated, it gives CASSSRDYNSYNEQFF.

This clonotype showed up many times. This chain uses TRBV20-1 with TRBJ2-1, with 13 bases matching TRBD2. The CDR3 extends over 14 amino acids. V lost 6 bases and J lost 9; bases outside the gene matches: 8. Per germline, CDR1 DFQATT and CDR2 SNEGSKA (reference sequence). The CDR3 nucleotides are TGCAGTGCCACCACTAGCGGGGGGGCCACTGAGCAGTTCTTC. Translation gives CSATTSGGATEQFF.

Regarding this clonotype: One end of the junction fails to match germline, which may point to a read error. The gene calls are TRBV6-1 and TRBJ2-6; 8 bases agree with TRBD1. This CDR3 region has 17 residues. Germline V gene sequence: CDR1 MNHNS, CDR2 SASEGT. In DNA, the CDR3 is TGTACCAGCAGTAGGACAGGGAGCCCCTCTGGGGCCAACGTCCTGACTTTC. Translation: CTSSRTGSPSGANVLTF.

The table lists this clonotype with many counts. The V gene is TRBV10-1, the J gene TRBJ1-2; the match to TRBD1 covers 9 bases. The CDR3 extends over 12 amino acids. The V segment lost 9 bases and the J segment 7 bases; nucleotides outside the gene matches: 6. Germline V lookup: CDR1 WNHNN, CDR2 SYGVQD (reference sequence). The CDR3 region has the DNA TGCGCCAGTCAACGGGACAGGGTTGGCTACACCTTC. Translating gives CASQRDRVGYTF.

In its sample, this clonotype was seen many times. This rearrangement joins TRBV30 to TRBJ2-3; the D gene is possibly TRBD1 (6 bases). The germline CDR1 and CDR2 sequences are GTSNPN and SVGIG (reference sequence). The CDR3 is made up of 15 amino acids. V lost 2 bases and J lost 1, with 13 bases in between. CDR3 sequence: CAWSSTGYRTDTQYF. The CDR3 DNA follows: TGTGCCTGGAGTTCAACAGGGTACCGCACAGATACGCAGTATTTT.

The chain employs TRBV10-3 and TRBJ2-1, with 9 positions matching TRBD2. This CDR3 has 13 residues. V was clipped by 7 bases and J by 8 bases; unmatched bases: 6. The germline V gene encodes CDR1 ENHRY and CDR2 SYGVKD. The CDR3 here is CAIMASGVDEQFF. The CDR3 nucleotides read TGTGCCATCATGGCTAGCGGGGTTGATGAGCAGTTCTTC.

In nucleotides, the CDR3 is TGCGCCAGCAGCTTCATTTTCGGGGATAGGACTGAAGCTTTCTTT. Its protein product is CASSFIFGDRTEAFF. The V call is TRBV5-1, the J call TRBJ1-1; D unresolved. The CDR3 is 15 amino acids. Trimming took off 2 bases at V and 5 bases at J, with 16 bases between the two ends. Looked up from germline, CDR1 is SGHRS and CDR2 is YFSETQ.

This clonotype was seen ten or more times. J is TRBJ1-1 and V is TRBV12-3 or TRBV12-4; possibly TRBD1 for D (5 bases). V lost 4 bases and J lost 5, with 14 bases in between. The CDR3 consists of 14 residues. CDR3 sequence reads: CASSSSGGGTEAFF. CDR3 sequence (DNA): TGTGCCAGCAGTTCCTCCGGGGGGGGTACTGAAGCTTTCTTT.

Details on this clonotype: A junction end diverges from the germline sequence, so it may reflect a read error. The chain couples TRBV7-9 to TRBJ1-1; D not certain. This CDR3 region has 15 residues. Per the germline V gene, CDR1 is SEHNR and CDR2 is FQNEAQ (reference sequence). The CDR3 loop is CASSLELDLNIEAFF. The CDR3 DNA is TGTGCCAGCAGCTTAGAACTTGACCTGAACATTGAAGCTTTCTTT.

This clonotype was seen only a few times. The germline gene is not matched at one end of the junction; a read error may be the cause. CDR3 sequence reads: CNAKTAKGPNEQFF. In DNA, the CDR3 is TGCAATGCTAAGACGGCAAAAGGGCCCAATGAGCAGTTCTTC. The gene calls are TRBV20-1 and TRBJ2-1; D unclear. Germline V gene sequence: CDR1 DFQATT, CDR2 SNEGSKA (reference sequence). CDR3 length: 14 residues.

This clonotype was counted only a few times. This may arise from a read error, as a much more abundant clone is one base away. The chain couples TRBV3-1 to TRBJ2-1, with 8 bases lining up with TRBD1. The better agreement between TRBJ2-7 and the DNA end casts doubt on the J call. CDR3 length: 14 residues. Looked up from germline, CDR1 is LGHDT and CDR2 is YNNKEL (reference sequence). The CDR3 sequence: CASSYTDRANEQYF. DNA of the CDR3: TGTGCCAGCAGCTACACGGACAGGGCCAATGAGCAGTACTTC.

In its sample, this clonotype was seen a few times. This chain joins TRBV5-1 and TRBJ2-2; tentative D call: TRBD1 (6 bases). Germline-derived CDR1 and CDR2 are SGHRS and YFSETQ. Trimming left V 4 bases short and J 0 bases short, with 10 bases between. This CDR3 has 15 amino acids. CDR3 in amino acids: CASSRDTANTGELFF. CDR3 in DNA: TGCGCCAGCAGCAGGGACACCGCGAACACCGGGGAGCTGTTTTTT.

This clonotype was detected ten times or more. The rearrangement links TRBV11-2 to TRBJ2-1, with 9 bases matching TRBD2. V was clipped by 4 bases and J by 8 bases; unmatched bases: 12. CDR1 SGHAT and CDR2 FQNNGV come from the germline V gene. The CDR3 totals 16 residues. The CDR3 region has the DNA TGTGCCAGCAGCTCGATGGGCGGGGGGGCAGGTTATGAGCAGTTCTTC. Protein: CASSSMGGGAGYEQFF.

At least ten counts were recorded for this clonotype. The genes are TRBV18 and TRBJ1-2; D is ambiguous. The CDR3 extends over 14 amino acids. V lost 6 bases and J 5 bases, leaving 16 bases between the germline ends. Germline V lookup: CDR1 KGHSH, CDR2 LQKENI. The CDR3 bases are TGTGCCAGCTCTTTGGCGGCCGGTCCTTATGGCTACACCTTC. Protein product: CASSLAAGPYGYTF.

This clonotype has ten or more counts. V usage is TRBV12-3 or TRBV12-4 and J usage is TRBJ2-3; 7 bases are shared with TRBD2. This CDR3 is 17 amino acids long. V shed 3 bases, J shed 1 base, and the junction held 10 bases outside the gene matches. CDR3 in amino acids: CASSFLPSGTRTDTQYF. The CDR3 DNA sequence: TGTGCCAGCAGTTTCCTTCCTAGCGGCACCCGCACAGATACGCAGTATTTT.

Concerning this clonotype itself: This sequence may be a read error, since a much larger clone differs from it by one base. The genes are TRBV20-1 and TRBJ2-5; D is undetermined. This CDR3 comprises 14 residues. The germline V gene has CDR1 DFQATT and CDR2 SNEGSKA (reference sequence). The V and J ends lost 3 bases and 1 base respectively, with 12 bases between them. The DNA of the CDR3 is TGCAGTGCTAGTGCCTCCTTGGGCCAAGAGACCCAGTACTTC. Translating gives CSASASLGQETQYF.

With respect to this clonotype: With a much larger clone just one base away, this may be a read error. This rearrangement joins TRBV12-3 or TRBV12-4 to TRBJ1-2; D is undetermined. The CDR3 spans 14 residues. Trimming removed 8 bases from V and 12 bases from J, with 25 bases in between. CDR3 region: CASLVGSAPMGHTF. CDR3 sequence (DNA): TGTGCCAGCCTGGTTGGCAGCGCGCCTATGGGCCACACCTTC.

The chain joins TRBV7-2 to TRBJ1-2; D is unresolved. V was clipped by 5 bases and J by 4 bases, with 8 bases between them. The CDR3 length is 12 residues. Germline-derived CDR1 and CDR2 are SGHTA and FQGNSA. The CDR3 DNA is TGTGCCAGCAGCATACGAAGCTATGGCTACACCTTC. It yields the protein CASSIRSYGYTF.

As for this clonotype: Just one base apart from a much larger clone, this may be a read error. The chain couples TRBV7-2 to TRBJ1-2; 7 nucleotides match TRBD1. V was clipped by 7 bases and J by 4 bases; unmatched bases: 6. The CDR3 extends over 13 amino acids. Germline lookup yields CDR1 SGHTA and CDR2 FQGNSA. CDR3 amino acids: CASTQTGTYGYTF. The CDR3 nucleotides read TGTGCCAGCACCCAGACAGGGACCTATGGCTACACCTTC.

This clonotype came up many times. The V gene is TRBV4-3, the J gene TRBJ2-1; TRBD1 or TRBD2 may be the D gene (6 bases each). The CDR3 is 15 residues long. In germline, CDR1 is LGHNA, CDR2 YSLEER. Trimming left V 1 base short and J 2 bases short, with 9 bases between. The CDR3 region is CASSQVGGPYNEQFF. In nucleotides, the CDR3 is TGCGCCAGCAGCCAAGTTGGGGGGCCCTACAATGAGCAGTTCTTC.